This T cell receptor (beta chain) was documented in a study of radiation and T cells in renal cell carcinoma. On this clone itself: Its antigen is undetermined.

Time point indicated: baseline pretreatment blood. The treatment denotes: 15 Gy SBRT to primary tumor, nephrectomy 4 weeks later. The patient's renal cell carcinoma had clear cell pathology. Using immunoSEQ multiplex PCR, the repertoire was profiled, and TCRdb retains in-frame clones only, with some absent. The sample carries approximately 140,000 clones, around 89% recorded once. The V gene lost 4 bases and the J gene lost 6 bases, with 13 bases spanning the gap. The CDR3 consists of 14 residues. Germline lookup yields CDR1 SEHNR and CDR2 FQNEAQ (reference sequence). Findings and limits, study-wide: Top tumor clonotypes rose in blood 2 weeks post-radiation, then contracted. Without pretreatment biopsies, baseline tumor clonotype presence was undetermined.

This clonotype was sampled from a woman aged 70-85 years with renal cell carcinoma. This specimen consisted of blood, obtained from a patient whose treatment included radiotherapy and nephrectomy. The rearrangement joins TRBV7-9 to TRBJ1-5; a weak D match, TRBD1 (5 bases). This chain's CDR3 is CASSSGLGVQPQHF. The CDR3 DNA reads TGTGCCAGCAGCTCGGGGTTGGGGGTTCAGCCCCAGCATTTT.